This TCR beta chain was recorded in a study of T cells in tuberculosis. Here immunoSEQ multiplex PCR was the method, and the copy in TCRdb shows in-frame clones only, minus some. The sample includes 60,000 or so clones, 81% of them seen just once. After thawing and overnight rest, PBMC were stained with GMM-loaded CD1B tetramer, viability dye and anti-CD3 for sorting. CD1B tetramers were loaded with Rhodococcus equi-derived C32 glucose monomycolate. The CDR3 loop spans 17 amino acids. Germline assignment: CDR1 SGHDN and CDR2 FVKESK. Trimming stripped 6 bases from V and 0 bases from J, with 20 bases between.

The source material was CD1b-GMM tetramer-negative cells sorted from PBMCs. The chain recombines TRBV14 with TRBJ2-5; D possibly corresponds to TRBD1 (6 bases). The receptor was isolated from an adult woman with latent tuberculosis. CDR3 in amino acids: CASSFRQAPFYQETQYF. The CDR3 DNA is TGTGCCAGCAGTTTTCGACAGGCCCCCTTTTACCAAGAGACCCAGTACTTC.